These 27 T cell receptor beta chains were all obtained from the same sample, sequenced in a study of blood T cell repertoires in COVID-19. The table came from immunoSEQ multiplex PCR; TCRdb's copy has only in-frame clones and leaves some out. The sample lists about 320,000 clones, about 92% occurring once. Specimen: PBMCs or T cells enriched from blood (not recorded which). The receptors were sampled from a man aged 55 to 70 who had recovered from COVID-19.

This sequence joins TRBV6-5 and TRBJ1-2; no reliable D call. Germline CDR1 is MNHEY and CDR2 is SVGAGI. V was cut by 6 bases and J by 1 base, with 9 bases left in between. This CDR3 has 13 amino acids. CDR3 nucleotides: TGTGCCAGCAGGCTAGACGGTAACTATGGCTACACCTTC. This encodes CASRLDGNYGYTF.

The gene calls are TRBV2 and TRBJ1-2, with unresolved D. CDR3 length: 14 amino acids. CDR1 is SNHLY, CDR2 FYNNEI, per germline. V was trimmed by 7 bases and J by 0 bases, leaving 12 bases between them. CDR3 bases: TGTGCCAGCAACAAGAATGTGGCTAACTATGGCTACACCTTC. Its translation: CASNKNVANYGYTF.

The rearrangement uses TRBV28 and TRBJ1-5; D is uncertain. Germline values: CDR1 MDHEN, CDR2 SYDVKM. This CDR3 has 14 residues. V lost 4 bases, J lost 1 base, and 8 bases lay in between. The CDR3 nucleotides read TGTGCCAGCAGTTACCGGGAAAGCAATCAGCCCCAGCATTTT. This encodes CASSYRESNQPQHF.

This sequence joins TRBV5-3 and TRBJ2-7, with TRBD2 identical over 13 bases. TRBV5-3 is marked as an open reading frame, function uncertain. V lost 4 bases to trimming and J lost 6 bases; unmatched junction nucleotides: 7. The CDR3 totals 15 residues. The CDR3 region is CARSPLTSGRLEQYF. The CDR3 DNA is TGTGCCAGAAGCCCCCTGACTAGCGGGAGGCTCGAGCAGTACTTC.

CDR3 region: CASSPWGSNTGELFF. CDR3 in DNA: TGTGCCAGCAGCCCGTGGGGCAGCAACACCGGGGAGCTGTTTTTT. The chain employs TRBV7-9 and TRBJ2-2; maybe TRBD1 (5 bases). Per the germline V gene, CDR1 is SEHNR and CDR2 is FQNEAQ (reference sequence). The CDR3 spans 15 residues. Trimming removed 5 bases at V and 2 bases at J, with 12 bases between. Complete variable domain (other parts from reference TRBV7-9 and TRBJ2-2): DTGVSQNPRHKITKRGQNVTFRCDPISEHNRLYWYRQTLGQGPEFLTYFQNEAQLEKSRLLSDRFSAERPKGSFSTLEIQRTEQGDSAMYLCASSPWGSNTGELFFGEGSRLTVL.

In this sample, this clone turned up a few times. J is TRBJ2-1 and V is TRBV9, with 7 bases lining up with TRBD1. This CDR3 is built from 15 residues. In germline, CDR1 is SGDLS, CDR2 YYNGEE. V trimming: 4 bases; J trimming: 6 bases; junction bases outside the gene matches: 10. CDR3: CASSITGEGVNEQFF. Here the CDR3 DNA reads TGTGCCAGCAGCATAACAGGGGAAGGGGTCAATGAGCAGTTCTTC.

The chain employs TRBV18 and TRBJ2-1; 7 nucleotides align to TRBD2. CDR1 and CDR2 from the germline V gene are KGHSH and LQKENI. The J segment lost 8 bases and the V segment lost 0 bases, leaving 13 bases of the junction unmatched. The CDR3 covers 17 residues. Here the CDR3 reads CASSPPGRGGFQHEQFF. The CDR3 region has the DNA TGTGCCAGCTCACCACCGGGGAGGGGTGGTTTTCAGCATGAGCAGTTCTTC.

The chain combines TRBV10-2 with TRBJ1-2; perhaps TRBD1 as D (5 bases). Germline V gene sequence: CDR1 WSHSY, CDR2 SAAADI. This CDR3 contains 14 residues. Trimming took off 3 bases at V and 10 bases at J, with 18 bases between the two ends. Written as DNA, the CDR3 is TGCGCCAGCAGTGAAGTGGGGGGGTCCCCCCACTACACCTTC. This sequence encodes CASSEVGGSPHYTF.

This chain joins TRBV5-1 and TRBJ2-2, with 8 bases aligning to TRBD2. V dropped 6 bases and J dropped 0; count of bases not matched to a gene: 7. Germline V lookup: CDR1 SGHRS, CDR2 YFSETQ. This CDR3 is built from 16 residues. CDR3 region: CASKRVLAANTGELFF. The DNA of the CDR3 is TGCGCCAGCAAAAGGGTACTAGCGGCGAACACCGGGGAGCTGTTTTTT.

The chain joins TRBV9 to TRBJ1-2; 7 nucleotides match TRBD1. Per the germline V gene, CDR1 is SGDLS and CDR2 is YYNGEE. The CDR3 sequence is 15 residues long. Trimming at V came to 3 bases and at J to 8 bases, leaving 13 bases not matched to a gene. CDR3 sequence (DNA): TGTGCCAGCAGCGCCACCGGGACAGAAGTGTTCGGCTACACCTTC. Amino acid sequence: CASSATGTEVFGYTF. Drawing the rest from reference TRBV9 and TRBJ1-2, the complete variable domain is DSGVTQTPKHLITATGQRVTLRCSPRSGDLSVYWYQQSLDQGLQFLIQYYNGEERAKGNILERFSAQQFPDLHSELNLSSLELGDSALYFCASSATGTEVFGYTFGSGTRLTVV.

The chain is built from TRBV2 and TRBJ1-5; D gene ambiguous. Germline assignment: CDR1 SNHLY and CDR2 FYNNEI. Trimming removed 2 bases at V and 3 bases at J, with 11 bases between. The CDR3 totals 15 residues. This CDR3 is CASSERSLFNQPQHF. In nucleotides, the CDR3 is TGTGCCAGCAGTGAACGGTCTCTCTTCAATCAGCCCCAGCATTTT.

J is TRBJ2-1 and V is TRBV7-6; D might be TRBD2 (5 bases). CDR3 length: 14 amino acids. The germline V and J ends were trimmed by 7 bases and 6 bases, with 16 bases remaining between them. The germline gives CDR1 SGHVS, CDR2 FNYEAQ. The CDR3, as DNA: TGTGCCAGCAACACTAGGAGTTGGAGCAATGAGCAGTTCTTC. Residues: CASNTRSWSNEQFF. Variable domain in full (rest from reference TRBV7-6 and TRBJ2-1): GAGVSQSPRYKVTKRGQDVALRCDPISGHVSLYWYRQALGQGPEFLTYFNYEAQQDKSGLPNDRFSAERPEGSISTLTIQRTEQRDSAMYRCASNTRSWSNEQFFGPGTRLTVL.

Worth noting for this clone: This CDR3 is also generated by other DNA sequences in the sample. This rearrangement joins TRBV27 to TRBJ2-7; TRBD2 matches 9 bases. V was pared by 1 base and J by 2 bases, with 0 bases of the junction left unmatched. Germline V gene lookup returns CDR1 MNHEY and CDR2 SMNVEV (reference sequence). CDR3 length: 14 residues. The CDR3 DNA is TGTGCCAGCAGTTTATTAGCGGGGGCCTACGAGCAGTACTTC. It specifies CASSLLAGAYEQYF.

This rearrangement joins TRBV27 to TRBJ2-7; the match to TRBD1 covers 9 bases. This CDR3 region has 14 residues. The ends lost 5 bases at V and 7 bases at J; junction bases unmatched: 9. Germline V gene lookup returns CDR1 MNHEY and CDR2 SMNVEV (reference sequence). The DNA of the CDR3 is TGTGCCAGCAGTCCGGGACAGGGCCAGTATGAGCAGTACTTC. It codes for CASSPGQGQYEQYF.

The gene calls are TRBV25-1 and TRBJ2-7; no reliable D call. The CDR3 length is 13 residues. V lost 2 bases and J 0 bases, leaving 5 bases between the germline ends. Germline V CDR1 and CDR2: MGHDK, SYGVNS. The CDR3 coding sequence is TGTGCCAGCAGTGAACACGGCTCCTACGAGCAGTACTTC. Protein product: CASSEHGSYEQYF.

The V call is TRBV15, the J call TRBJ1-2, with TRBD1 matching 8 bases. The CDR3 is made up of 16 amino acids. With 4 bases clipped from V and 5 bases from J, the junction kept 12 bases outside the gene matches. The germline V gene encodes CDR1 LNHNV and CDR2 YYDKDF (reference sequence). The DNA of the CDR3 is TGTGCCACCAGCACCAGCCAGGACAGGGCGTGGTATGGCTACACCTTC. Amino acid sequence: CATSTSQDRAWYGYTF.

J is TRBJ2-3 and V is TRBV19; 8 bases map to TRBD2. The germline V gene has CDR1 LNHDA and CDR2 SQIVND (reference sequence). This CDR3 region has 16 residues. Unmatched junction bases numbered 10, after V lost 6 bases and J lost 2 bases. The CDR3: CASSQTGGLITDTQYF. The CDR3 DNA sequence: TGTGCCAGTAGCCAGACGGGGGGGCTTATCACAGATACGCAGTATTTT. The variable domain in full, with the rest retrieved from reference TRBV19 and TRBJ2-3, is DGGITQSPKYLFRKEGQNVTLSCEQNLNHDAMYWYRQDPGQGLRLIYYSQIVNDFQKGDIAEGYSVSREKKESFPLTVTSAQKNPTAFYLCASSQTGGLITDTQYFGPGTRLTVL.

J is TRBJ1-1 and V is TRBV18, with D maybe TRBD1 (5 bases). Trimming took 2 bases from V and 3 from J, leaving 13 bases between them. The CDR3 length is 15 residues. Looked up from germline, CDR1 is KGHSH and CDR2 is LQKENI. The CDR3 is CASSPGGGAHTEAFF. The CDR3 DNA reads as TGTGCCAGCTCACCAGGGGGAGGGGCCCACACTGAAGCTTTCTTT.

J is TRBJ1-1 and V is TRBV6-1; 7 bases map to TRBD1. Germline lookup yields CDR1 MNHNS and CDR2 SASEGT. The CDR3 consists of 13 residues. V trimming: 0 bases; J trimming: 10 bases; junction bases outside the gene matches: 5. CDR3 residues: CASSEATGQRAFF. In DNA form, the CDR3 reads TGTGCCAGCAGTGAAGCGACAGGGCAGAGAGCTTTCTTT.

CDR3 protein: CASSSSGQGAYEQYF. CDR3 in DNA: TGTGCCAGCAGCTCCAGCGGACAGGGGGCCTACGAGCAGTACTTC. The V gene is TRBV6-5, the J gene TRBJ2-7; TRBD1 matches at 10 bases. The germline CDR1 and CDR2 sequences are MNHEY and SVGAGI. J lost 2 bases, V lost 6 bases, and 7 bases had no gene match. The CDR3 is made up of 15 amino acids.

J is TRBJ2-7 and V is TRBV4-2, with 7 bases fitting TRBD1. CDR1 and CDR2 (germline): LGHNA, YNFKEQ. CDR3 length: 16 amino acids. V lost 0 bases and J lost 4; bases outside the gene matches: 9. The CDR3 loop is CASSQETGFSSYEQYF. The CDR3 nucleotides are TGTGCCAGCAGCCAAGAGACAGGGTTTTCTTCGTACGAGCAGTACTTC.

The chain uses TRBV6-5 and TRBJ2-7; D possibly corresponds to TRBD2 (5 bases). Germline lookup yields CDR1 MNHEY and CDR2 SVGAGI. The CDR3 is made up of 13 amino acids. Trimming took 0 bases from V and 6 from J, leaving 9 bases between them. This chain's CDR3 is CASSYSSGSEQYF. DNA for the CDR3: TGTGCCAGCAGTTACTCGAGTGGGAGCGAGCAGTACTTC.

The gene calls are TRBV15 and TRBJ1-2; D possibly corresponds to TRBD1 (5 bases). Trimming shortened V by 3 bases and J by 0 bases, and 11 bases separated the two germline ends. This CDR3 is 15 amino acids long. Germline values: CDR1 LNHNV, CDR2 YYDKDF (reference sequence). The CDR3 spells CATSSSDKTNYGYTF. CDR3 sequence (DNA): TGTGCCACCAGCAGTTCGGACAAGACTAACTATGGCTACACCTTC.

Concerning this clone: Other DNA sequences from this sample encode an identical CDR3 as well. V usage is TRBV18 and J usage is TRBJ2-7; no clear D. V was shortened by 3 bases and J by 4 bases, with 7 bases between the two germline ends. The CDR3 runs to 12 residues. Per germline, CDR1 KGHSH and CDR2 LQKENI. The CDR3 nucleotides are TGTGCCAGCTCACCTGACACATACGAGCAGTACTTC. This gives the protein CASSPDTYEQYF.

This rearrangement joins TRBV27 to TRBJ2-4, with D tentatively TRBD2 (6 bases). Germline lookup yields CDR1 MNHEY and CDR2 SMNVEV (reference sequence). Trimming shortened V by 3 bases and J by 11 bases, and 8 bases separated the two germline ends. The CDR3 loop spans 11 amino acids. CDR3 region: CASSFGGFQYF. The CDR3 coding sequence is TGTGCCAGCAGTTTCGGGGGTTTTCAGTACTTC.

This clone has only one observation. The chain employs TRBV7-9 and TRBJ1-5, with TRBD1 matching over 8 bases. This CDR3 comprises 14 residues. With 5 bases clipped from V and 7 bases from J, the junction kept 7 bases outside the gene matches. In germline, CDR1 is SEHNR, CDR2 FQNEAQ (reference sequence). The CDR3 protein is CASSADRAYQPQHF. As DNA, the CDR3 is TGTGCCAGCAGCGCGGACAGGGCATACCAGCCCCAGCATTTT.

V gene TRBV5-1 combines with J gene TRBJ1-2, with 8 nucleotides matching TRBD1. CDR1 is SGHRS and CDR2 is YFSETQ in the germline V gene. This CDR3 has 15 amino acids. The V segment lost 4 bases and the J segment 1 base; nucleotides outside the gene matches: 6. CDR3 amino acids: CASSPGQVNNYGYTF. CDR3 DNA sequence: TGCGCCAGCAGCCCGGGACAGGTCAATAACTATGGCTACACCTTC.